These 20 T cell receptor beta chains came from one sample sequenced in a study of cytomegalovirus exposure and HLA in healthy donors. Measured with immunoSEQ multiplex PCR; TCRdb has only the in-frame clones, and not every one. The sample has about 240,000 clones; roughly 86% are singletons. The sample consisted of PBMCs. These receptors all come from a young woman in good health and CMV-seropositive.

The chain has TRBV5-1 and TRBJ1-4; perhaps TRBD1 as D (5 bases). This CDR3 is built from 13 residues. V was trimmed by 1 base and J by 8 bases, leaving 9 bases between them. Germline V lookup: CDR1 SGHRS, CDR2 YFSETQ. CDR3 sequence (DNA): TGCGCCAGCAGCTTGCAGACAGCCGAAAAACTGTTTTTT. Amino acid sequence: CASSLQTAEKLFF. Full variable domain (remainder filled in from reference TRBV5-1 and TRBJ1-4): KAGVTQTPRYLIKTRGQQVTLSCSPISGHRSVSWYQQTPGQGLQFLFEYFSETQRNKGNFPGRFSGRQFSNSRSEMNVSTLELGDSALYLCASSLQTAEKLFFGSGTQLSVL.

This chain links TRBV19 with TRBJ2-2; the D is unclear. Trimming took 3 bases from V and 0 from J, leaving 8 bases between them. The CDR3 is 15 residues long. Germline lookup yields CDR1 LNHDA and CDR2 SQIVND (reference sequence). The CDR3, as DNA: TGTGCCAGTAGTATCTCACGGGCGAACACCGGGGAGCTGTTTTTT. This translates into CASSISRANTGELFF.

The V and J genes are TRBV9 and TRBJ1-1; D uncertain. The V and J ends lost 0 bases and 2 bases respectively, with 17 bases between them. The CDR3 totals 17 residues. CDR1 is SGDLS, CDR2 YYNGEE, per germline. CDR3 sequence: CASSVGWREGENTEAFF. Here the CDR3 DNA reads TGTGCCAGCAGCGTAGGTTGGAGGGAAGGTGAAAACACTGAAGCTTTCTTT.

This chain links TRBV6-5 with TRBJ1-2, with a tentative D call TRBD1 (6 bases). The V and J ends lost 4 bases and 5 bases respectively, with 14 bases between them. This CDR3 spans 14 amino acids. The germline CDR1 and CDR2 sequences are MNHEY and SVGAGI. The DNA for the CDR3 is TGTGCCAGCAGTTCCCGGGGGGGGGCTTATGGCTACACCTTC. Its translation: CASSSRGGAYGYTF.

CDR3 nucleotide sequence: TGTGCCAGCGTCGGGACTAGCAGGACCTACGAGCAGTACTTC. Protein product: CASVGTSRTYEQYF. The chain uses TRBV2 and TRBJ2-7; TRBD2 aligns across 9 bases. The V segment lost 8 bases and the J segment 2 bases; nucleotides outside the gene matches: 7. The CDR3 extends over 14 amino acids. Germline values: CDR1 SNHLY, CDR2 FYNNEI.

CDR3: CASNMRGFYGYTF. The CDR3 bases are TGTGCCAGCAATATGAGGGGGTTCTATGGCTACACCTTC. The gene calls are TRBV28 and TRBJ1-2; weak D call: TRBD1 (6 bases). Germline-derived CDR1 and CDR2 are MDHEN and SYDVKM. The V end lost 7 bases, the J end lost 4 bases, and 13 bases lay between the germline ends. The CDR3 has 13 amino acids.

The J gene is TRBJ1-2, the V gene TRBV4-1; 8 bases fit TRBD1. There are 15 residues in the CDR3. Germline values: CDR1 MGHRA, CDR2 YSYEKL. V gave up 2 bases and J gave up 2 bases; unmatched junction bases: 4. CDR3 loop: CASSQRTGRNYGYTF. The CDR3 DNA is TGCGCCAGCAGCCAACGGACAGGGAGGAACTATGGCTACACCTTC.

The chain joins TRBV11-2 to TRBJ2-7, with TRBD2 identical over 9 bases. Per the germline V gene, CDR1 is SGHAT and CDR2 is FQNNGV. The trim removed 7 bases at V and 0 bases at J, leaving 13 bases unmatched. This CDR3 has 17 residues. The CDR3, as DNA: TGTGCCAGCACCCCGACGGGACTAGCCGTTAGCTCCTACGAGCAGTACTTC. It yields the protein CASTPTGLAVSSYEQYF.

The J gene is TRBJ2-7, the V gene TRBV9, with 9 nucleotides matching TRBD1. Germline CDR1 and CDR2: SGDLS and YYNGEE. This CDR3 has 15 residues. With V trimmed by 5 bases and J by 5 bases, 11 bases remained unmatched. The CDR3 nucleotides read TGTGCCAGCAGGCCGACTCGGGACAGGGATCACGAGCAGTACTTC. Protein: CASRPTRDRDHEQYF. The full variable domain, completed using reference TRBV9 and TRBJ2-7, is DSGVTQTPKHLITATGQRVTLRCSPRSGDLSVYWYQQSLDQGLQFLIQYYNGEERAKGNILERFSAQQFPDLHSELNLSSLELGDSALYFCASRPTRDRDHEQYFGPGTRLTVT.

V and J are TRBV27 and TRBJ2-1; D may be TRBD2 (6 bases). The V and J ends lost 2 bases and 3 bases respectively, with 8 bases between them. The CDR3 consists of 14 residues. Germline lookup yields CDR1 MNHEY and CDR2 SMNVEV (reference sequence). The CDR3 DNA follows: TGTGCCAGCAGTTTACAGGACTACTACAATGAGCAGTTCTTC. This translates into CASSLQDYYNEQFF.

The CDR3 region is CASSWGQGNTIYF. The CDR3 coding sequence is TGTGCCAGCAGCTGGGGACAGGGAAACACCATATATTTT. The chain links TRBV11-3 to TRBJ1-3; 7 bases line up with TRBD1. The CDR3 has 13 residues. Looked up from germline, CDR1 is SGHNT and CDR2 is YENEEA. V was pared by 4 bases and J by 4 bases, with 1 base of the junction left unmatched.

The chain employs TRBV19 and TRBJ1-5, with D perhaps matching TRBD1 (6 bases). The length of the CDR3 is 15 residues. Per the germline V gene, CDR1 is LNHDA and CDR2 is SQIVND (reference sequence). Trimming stripped 3 bases from V and 2 bases from J, with 11 bases between. DNA of the CDR3: TGTGCCAGTAGTATCGCGCCAGGGGGCAATCAGCCCCAGCATTTT. Protein sequence: CASSIAPGGNQPQHF.

The chain employs TRBV30 and TRBJ2-7, with 9 bases matching TRBD2. The germline gives CDR1 GTSNPN, CDR2 SVGIG (reference sequence). The trim removed 5 bases at V and 4 bases at J, leaving 12 bases unmatched. CDR3 length: 15 residues. CDR3 protein: CAWVRSTSGPYEQYF. Here the CDR3 DNA reads TGTGCCTGGGTCCGATCGACTAGCGGTCCGTACGAGCAGTACTTC.

The V call is TRBV7-2, the J call TRBJ2-3, with a possible D match to TRBD2 (6 bases). The germline V gene has CDR1 SGHTA and CDR2 FQGNSA. The CDR3 is made up of 13 amino acids. V shed 5 bases and J shed 6 bases, with 12 bases lying between them. CDR3 in amino acids: CASSRESEDTQYF. The DNA of the CDR3 is TGTGCCAGCAGCCGGGAGTCCGAGGATACGCAGTATTTT.

This clone was picked up a small number of times. The chain is built from TRBV4-2 and TRBJ2-6; possible D gene TRBD1, 6 bases. This CDR3 is 16 amino acids long. Trimming pared 3 bases from V and 0 bases from J, leaving 9 bases between. Germline CDR1 LGHNA, CDR2 YNFKEQ. DNA of the CDR3: TGTGCCAGCAGCCATAGACAGGACTCTGGGGCCAACGTCCTGACTTTC. Amino acids: CASSHRQDSGANVLTF.

The rearrangement uses TRBV5-4 and TRBJ2-7, with 7 bases lining up with TRBD1. The CDR3 is 14 residues long. The V and J ends lost 7 bases and 7 bases, in that order; junction bases with no gene match: 14. Germline V gene lookup returns CDR1 SGHNT and CDR2 YYREEE (reference sequence). The CDR3 nucleotides are TGTGCCAGCGGCAATACTGACAGGGTGGGGGAGCAGTACTTC. Translation: CASGNTDRVGEQYF.

This sequence joins TRBV18 and TRBJ1-3; D ambiguous. The CDR3 is made up of 16 amino acids. Per germline, CDR1 KGHSH and CDR2 LQKENI. With 4 bases removed from V and 0 bases from J, the gap between germline ends came to 13 bases. The CDR3 DNA reads TGTGCCAGCTCACTTGGGCCGCCCAGCTCTGGAAACACCATATATTTT. It yields the protein CASSLGPPSSGNTIYF. Full variable domain (remainder filled in from reference TRBV18 and TRBJ1-3): NAGVMQNPRHLVRRRGQEARLRCSPMKGHSHVYWYRQLPEEGLKFMVYLQKENIIDESGMPKERFSAEFPKEGPSILRIQQVVRGDSAAYFCASSLGPPSSGNTIYFGEGSWLTVV.

V gene TRBV29-1 combines with J gene TRBJ2-2, with D perhaps matching TRBD2 (5 bases). V was pared by 7 bases and J by 8 bases, with 11 bases between. CDR1 and CDR2 from the germline V gene are SQVTM and ANQGSEA. The CDR3 is 11 amino acids. The CDR3 sequence is CSGTRGGELFF. CDR3 DNA sequence: TGCAGCGGGACTCGGGGTGGGGAGCTGTTTTTT.

The chain recombines TRBV9 with TRBJ2-1; D may be TRBD1 (6 bases). CDR1 is SGDLS, CDR2 YYNGEE, per germline. V dropped 4 bases and J dropped 2 bases, with 19 bases sitting between them. The CDR3 length is 17 residues. The CDR3 loop reads CASSLSGPGAPYNEQFF. CDR3 in DNA: TGTGCCAGCAGCCTAAGCGGTCCAGGGGCCCCCTACAATGAGCAGTTCTTC. Drawing the rest from reference TRBV9 and TRBJ2-1, the complete variable domain is DSGVTQTPKHLITATGQRVTLRCSPRSGDLSVYWYQQSLDQGLQFLIQYYNGEERAKGNILERFSAQQFPDLHSELNLSSLELGDSALYFCASSLSGPGAPYNEQFFGPGTRLTVL.

V is TRBV5-1 and J is TRBJ2-3, with TRBD1 matching 8 bases. CDR3 size: 16 residues. The V gene end was trimmed by 0 bases and the J gene end by 1 base; junction bases not matched to a gene: 4. Germline V lookup: CDR1 SGHRS, CDR2 YFSETQ. The CDR3 loop is CASSLGTGQGTDTQYF. CDR3 bases: TGCGCCAGCAGCTTGGGTACGGGACAGGGCACAGATACGCAGTATTTT.